The rows below give T cell receptor beta chains drawn from one sample of a study of cytomegalovirus exposure and HLA in healthy donors. Sequenced by immunoSEQ multiplex PCR; TCRdb stores in-frame clones only, minus some. This table holds around 160,000 clones, roughly four fifths found once. The sample was PBMCs. All receptors come from a woman aged 40-49 years in good health and CMV-seronegative. Both conserved end residues are part of each CDR3. The D gene is left open where the match is weak. Clone size is shown for a subset of rows, as once, few, many or a class of expanded clone.

CDR3nt | CDR3aa | j_gene | v_gene | abundance | d_gene
TGCGCCAGCAGCTTGACAGGGGGTTCAACTAATGAAAAACTGTTTTTT | CASSLTGGSTNEKLFF | TRBJ1-4 | TRBV5-1 | few | TRBD1
TGTGCCAGCAGCCCGCTGGACAGTAACTATGGCTACACCTTC | CASSPLDSNYGYTF | TRBJ1-2 | TRBV14 | NA | NA
TGTGCTAGTGGCCGCCTAGCGGGAGGGCCGGGGGAACCCTACGAGCAGTACTTC | CASGRLAGGPGEPYEQYF | TRBJ2-7 | TRBV12-5 | once | TRBD2
TGTGCCTGGAGTGTACGGGCCACAGGGGGGACCAATCAGCCCCAGCATTTT | CAWSVRATGGTNQPQHF | TRBJ1-5 | TRBV30 | NA | TRBD1
TGTGCCAGCAGAGAAGCGGGAGAGGTGTCTGAGCAGTTCTTC | CASREAGEVSEQFF | TRBJ2-1 | TRBV25-1 | NA | TRBD2
TGTGCCAGCAGCCTGACCCCCGGTCGGGGAACTAATGAAAAACTGTTTTTT | CASSLTPGRGTNEKLFF | TRBJ1-4 | TRBV27 | NA | NA
TGTGCCAGCACCCTAAACGTAGGGGGCCGAGAGACCCAGTACTTC | CASTLNVGGRETQYF | TRBJ2-5 | TRBV6-1 | NA | TRBD1
TGTGCCAGCAGCGCAACAGGGTTTAGCAATCAGCCCCAGCATTTT | CASSATGFSNQPQHF | TRBJ1-5 | TRBV9 | few | NA
TGTGCCAGCAGCACCTCCGAGGAGCAGTACTTC | CASSTSEEQYF | TRBJ2-7 | TRBV5-6 | NA | NA
TGTGCCAGCAGTTACTCTACAGGGGTTGGCTACACCTTC | CASSYSTGVGYTF | TRBJ1-2 | TRBV6-6 | NA | TRBD1
TGTGCCAGCAGCTTTGCGCTTCCGTACGAGCAGTACTTC | CASSFALPYEQYF | TRBJ2-7 | TRBV7-2 | once | NA
TGTGCCAGCAGTTCCACAGGGGGACATCAGCCCCAGCATTTT | CASSSTGGHQPQHF | TRBJ1-5 | TRBV6-5 | few | TRBD1
TGTGCCAGCAGCCCCGGGTGGGGGGGGGCAGATACGCAGTATTTT | CASSPGWGGADTQYF | TRBJ2-3 | TRBV9 | NA | TRBD2
TGCGCCAGCAGCTCAGGACTAGCGGGGAGCACAGATACGCAGTATTTT | CASSSGLAGSTDTQYF | TRBJ2-3 | TRBV5-1 | NA | TRBD2
TGTGCCAGCGGAGAACTAGCGGGAGTGGGCACCGGGGAGCTGTTTTTT | CASGELAGVGTGELFF | TRBJ2-2 | TRBV28 | few | TRBD2
TGTGCCAGCAGTGGGCCGGCTAGCGGGAGAGGTGCCGGGGAGCTGTTTTTT | CASSGPASGRGAGELFF | TRBJ2-2 | TRBV2 | NA | TRBD2
TGCAGCGGCACAGGGTTGGGGGATAATGGAAACACCATATATTTT | CSGTGLGDNGNTIYF | TRBJ1-3 | TRBV29-1 | NA | NA
TGTGCCAGCAGCGGGAGCCCCTACGAGCAGTACTTC | CASSGSPYEQYF | TRBJ2-7 | TRBV6-1 | NA | NA
TGTGCCAGCAGTGGGCCTAGCGGGAGCAATGAGCAGTTCTTC | CASSGPSGSNEQFF | TRBJ2-1 | TRBV2 | NA | TRBD2
TGTGCCAGCAGCGTAGCGGGAACGGGGGAGCAGTACTTC | CASSVAGTGEQYF | TRBJ2-7 | TRBV9 | NA | NA